The clone carrying this TCR beta chain has at least ten counts. The antigen is not known. This sample is part of a study of T cells in Graves' hyperthyroidism and ophthalmopathy. Findings of the study overall: The model's output predicted ophthalmopathy at a median of around 6.9 months prior to onset.

The diagnostic basis comprised clinical symptoms, serum thyroxine and TRAb, thyroid ultrasound and orbital computed tomography. Per germline, CDR1 SQVTM and CDR2 ANQGSEA. This CDR3 has 15 residues. The V gene lost 5 bases and the J gene lost 0 bases, with 14 bases spanning the gap. The CDR3 regions of TCR beta were amplified from RNA transcripts. HTBI primers were used for first-round RT-PCR of the TCR CDR3. TCRdb re-derived calls from the multiplex PCR reads in MiXCR, one entry per CDR3 protein. In the table there are 410,000 or so distinct CDR3 sequences, roughly 15% of which are singletons. Specimen: blood. This sequence joins TRBV29-1 and TRBJ2-1, with a possible D match to TRBD1 (6 bases). The sequence derives from a man younger than 35 with Graves' ophthalmopathy. The DNA of the CDR3 is TGCAGCGTTCCAGGGGTTCTAAGCTCCTACAATGAGCAGTTCTTC. Amino acids: CSVPGVLSSYNEQFF.